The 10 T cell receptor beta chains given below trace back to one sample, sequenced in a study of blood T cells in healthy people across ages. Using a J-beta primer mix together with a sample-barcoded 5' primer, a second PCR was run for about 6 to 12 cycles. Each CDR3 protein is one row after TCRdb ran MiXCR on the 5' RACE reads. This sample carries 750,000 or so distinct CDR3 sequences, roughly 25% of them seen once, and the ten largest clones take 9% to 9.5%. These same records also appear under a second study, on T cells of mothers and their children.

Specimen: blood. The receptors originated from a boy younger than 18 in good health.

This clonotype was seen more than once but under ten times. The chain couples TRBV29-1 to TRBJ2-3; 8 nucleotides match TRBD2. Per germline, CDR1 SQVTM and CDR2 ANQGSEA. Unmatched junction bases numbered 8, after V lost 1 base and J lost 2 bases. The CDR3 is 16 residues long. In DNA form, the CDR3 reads TGCAGCGTTGAAGGGCGGGGGGCTTATGACACAGATACGCAGTATTTT. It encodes CSVEGRGAYDTDTQYF.

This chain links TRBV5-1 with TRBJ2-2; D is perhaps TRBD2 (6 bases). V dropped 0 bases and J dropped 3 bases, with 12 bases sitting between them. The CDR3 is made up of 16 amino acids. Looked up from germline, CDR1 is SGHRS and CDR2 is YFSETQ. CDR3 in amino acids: CASSLGTSRHTGELFF. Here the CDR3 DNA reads TGCGCCAGCAGCTTGGGCACTAGCCGTCACACCGGGGAGCTGTTTTTT.

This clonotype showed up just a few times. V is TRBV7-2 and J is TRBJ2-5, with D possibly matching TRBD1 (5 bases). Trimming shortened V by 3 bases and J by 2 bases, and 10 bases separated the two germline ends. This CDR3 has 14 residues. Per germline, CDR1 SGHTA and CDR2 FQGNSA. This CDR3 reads CASSLTVLQETQYF. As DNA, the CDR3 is TGTGCCAGCAGCTTGACAGTGCTTCAAGAGACCCAGTACTTC.

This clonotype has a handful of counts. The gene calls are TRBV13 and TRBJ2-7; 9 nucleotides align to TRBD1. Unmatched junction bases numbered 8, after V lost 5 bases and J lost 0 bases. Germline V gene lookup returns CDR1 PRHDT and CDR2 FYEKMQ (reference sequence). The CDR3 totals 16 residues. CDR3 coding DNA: TGTGCCAGCAGCGAAAGGGGACAGGGAAGCTCCTACGAGCAGTACTTC. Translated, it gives CASSERGQGSSYEQYF.

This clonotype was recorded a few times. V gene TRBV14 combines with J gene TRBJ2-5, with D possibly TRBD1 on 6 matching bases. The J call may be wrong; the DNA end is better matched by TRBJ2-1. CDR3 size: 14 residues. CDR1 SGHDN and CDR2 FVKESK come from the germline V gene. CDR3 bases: TGTGCCAGCAGCCACAAAACAGGGTTGAATGAGCAGTTCTTC. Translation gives CASSHKTGLNEQFF.

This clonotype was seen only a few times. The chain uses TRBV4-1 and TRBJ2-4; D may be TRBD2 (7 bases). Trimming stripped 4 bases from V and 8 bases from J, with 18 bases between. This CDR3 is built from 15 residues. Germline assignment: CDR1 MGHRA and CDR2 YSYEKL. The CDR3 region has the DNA TGCGCCAGCAGCCGCGGGGGCAGCGGGGAATACATTCAGTACTTC. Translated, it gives CASSRGGSGEYIQYF.

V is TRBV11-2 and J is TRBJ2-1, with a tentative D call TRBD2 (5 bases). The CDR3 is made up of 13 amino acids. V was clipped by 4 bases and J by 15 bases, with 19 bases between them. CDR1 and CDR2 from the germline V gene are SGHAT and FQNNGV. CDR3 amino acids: CASSSGLTGIGFF. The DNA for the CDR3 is TGTGCCAGCAGCTCCGGACTGACGGGGATAGGGTTCTTC.

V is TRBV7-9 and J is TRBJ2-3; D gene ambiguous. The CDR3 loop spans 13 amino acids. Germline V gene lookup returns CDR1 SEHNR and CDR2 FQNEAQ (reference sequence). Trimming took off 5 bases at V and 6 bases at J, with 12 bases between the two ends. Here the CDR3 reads CASSETSEDTQYF. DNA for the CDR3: TGTGCCAGCAGCGAGACATCTGAGGATACGCAGTATTTT.

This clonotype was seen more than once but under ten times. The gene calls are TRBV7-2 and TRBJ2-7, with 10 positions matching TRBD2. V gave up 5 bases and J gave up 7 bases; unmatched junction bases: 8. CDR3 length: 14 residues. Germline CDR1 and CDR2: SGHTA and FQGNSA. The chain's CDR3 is CASSPLAGVGEQYF. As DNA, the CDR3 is TGTGCCAGCAGCCCCCTAGCGGGAGTCGGGGAGCAGTACTTC. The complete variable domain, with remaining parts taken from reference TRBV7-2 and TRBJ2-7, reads GAGVSQSPSNKVTEKGKDVELRCDPISGHTALYWYRQSLGQGLEFLIYFQGNSAPDKSGLPSDRFSAERTGGSVSTLTIQRTQQEDSAVYLCASSPLAGVGEQYFGPGTRLTVT.

This CDR3 is CASSLGGQSNEKLFF. The CDR3 nucleotides read TGTGCCAGCAGTTTAGGGGGACAGTCTAATGAAAAACTGTTTTTT. The chain employs TRBV28 and TRBJ1-4; 7 bases agree with TRBD1. Germline CDR1 reads MDHEN; CDR2 reads SYDVKM. The CDR3 loop spans 15 amino acids. The V gene end was trimmed by 2 bases and the J gene end by 3 bases; junction bases not matched to a gene: 3.